This TCR beta chain derives from a study of OX40 agonist ivuxolimab in advanced cancers. Assay used: immunoSEQ multiplex PCR; TCRdb lists only in-frame clones, some missing. The sample yields around 31,000 clones, approximately 89% seen once. This sample comprised CD4+ or CD8+ T cells sorted from blood, obtained in a trial of the OX40 agonist ivuxolimab. The sequence was obtained from an adult with an advanced solid tumor such as melanoma, head and neck, liver or kidney cancer.

The CDR3 nucleotides read TGTGCCAGCAGCTTTGGACAGGGAGAGTCCAATGAGCAGTTCTTC. Its protein is CASSFGQGESNEQFF. This sequence joins TRBV7-9 and TRBJ2-1; 8 positions agree with TRBD1. The CDR3 spans 15 residues. V lost 3 bases to trimming and J lost 6 bases; unmatched junction nucleotides: 7. The germline V gene encodes CDR1 SEHNR and CDR2 FQNEAQ (reference sequence).